The 17 T cell receptor beta chains listed next were all sequenced from one sample in a study of CD8+CD57+ T cells in acquired aplastic anemia. Study results and limitations: Lower repertoire diversity than in total CD4+ and CD8+ pools was seen for CD8+CD57+ cells in patients.

These receptors are not linked to any known antigen. Genomic DNA provided the template from which TCR beta VDJ and CDR3 profiles were obtained. Using its own MiXCR run on the reads, TCRdb lists one record per CDR3 protein. The table shows almost 20,000 distinct CDR3 sequences, with under 40% occurring only once. Patients sequenced had flow cytometry evidence of CD8+CD57+ cell expansion. The sample was CD8+CD57+ T cells sorted from PBMCs. Noted subset: bead-enriched CD8+CD57+ effector memory T cells from SAA patients. These receptors all stem from a human donor with aplastic anemia.

This CDR3 reads CAWSVLGYGYTF. CDR3 coding DNA: TGTGCCTGGAGTGTACTGGGGTATGGCTACACCTTC. J is TRBJ1-2 and V is TRBV30; D gene ambiguous. Germline V gene data show CDR1 as GTSNPN and CDR2 as SVGIG (reference sequence). Trimming took 0 bases from V and 5 from J, leaving 7 bases between them. CDR3 length: 12 residues.

This clonotype was observed at least ten times. The chain employs TRBV12-3 or TRBV12-4 and TRBJ2-6, with 8 bases identical to TRBD1. There are 18 residues in the CDR3. V lost 0 bases and J lost 0; bases outside the gene matches: 4. The CDR3 here is CASSLAETGDSGANVLTF. The CDR3 region has the DNA TGTGCCAGCAGTTTAGCTGAGACAGGGGACTCTGGGGCCAACGTCCTGACTTTC.

This rearrangement joins TRBV18 to TRBJ2-5, with D tentatively TRBD2 (5 bases). This CDR3 has 13 residues. Between the trimmed V and J ends, which lost 2 bases and 1 base, there was a span of 5 bases. Germline V lookup: CDR1 KGHSH, CDR2 LQKENI. Here the CDR3 reads CASSPGGQETQYF. CDR3 in DNA: TGTGCCAGCTCACCAGGAGGCCAAGAGACCCAGTACTTC.

The rearrangement joins TRBV6-1 to TRBJ1-2, with 7 bases identical to TRBD1. V dropped 7 bases and J dropped 8; count of bases not matched to a gene: 16. The CDR3 contains 15 residues. CDR1 is MNHNS, CDR2 SASEGT, per germline. The CDR3 protein is CASKRDSTWSRGYTF. In nucleotides, the CDR3 is TGTGCCAGCAAACGGGACAGCACATGGTCGAGAGGCTACACCTTC.

This clonotype was found a few times. The gene calls are TRBV19 and TRBJ1-5, with D possibly being TRBD1 (6 bases). This CDR3 spans 16 amino acids. Germline V gene lookup returns CDR1 LNHDA and CDR2 SQIVND (reference sequence). Trimming took off 8 bases at V and 5 bases at J, with 22 bases between the two ends. DNA of the CDR3: TGTGCCAGTGGTCCCGGTCCCGGGACAACGCATCAGCCCCAGCATTTT. It specifies CASGPGPGTTHQPQHF.

Only a few counts were recorded for this clonotype. This rearrangement joins TRBV7-2 to TRBJ2-1; 13 bases match TRBD2. Germline lookup yields CDR1 SGHTA and CDR2 FQGNSA. V lost 3 bases to trimming and J lost 7 bases; unmatched junction nucleotides: 9. The CDR3 runs to 17 residues. CDR3 amino acids: CASSFPRTSGGDNEQFF. The CDR3 DNA reads TGTGCCAGCAGCTTTCCTCGAACTAGCGGGGGGGATAATGAGCAGTTCTTC.

This clonotype was seen a single time. The chain carries TRBV7-9 and TRBJ2-7, with 9 bases identical to TRBD1. Germline V gene lookup returns CDR1 SEHNR and CDR2 FQNEAQ (reference sequence). With V trimmed by 1 base and J by 9 bases, 7 bases remained unmatched. The CDR3 has 14 residues. CDR3 in amino acids: CASSLDTGGGGQYF. CDR3 bases: TGTGCCAGCAGCTTAGATACAGGGGGCGGCGGGCAGTACTTC.

This chain connects TRBV6-1 to TRBJ2-6; no definite D call. This CDR3 has 15 amino acids. Germline V gene lookup returns CDR1 MNHNS and CDR2 SASEGT. V lost 0 bases to trimming and J lost 4 bases, with 7 bases between them. The CDR3 loop reads CASSEAITGANVLTF. In nucleotides, the CDR3 is TGTGCCAGCAGTGAAGCCATAACCGGGGCCAACGTCCTGACTTTC.

This sequence joins TRBV7-8 and TRBJ1-1; no definite D call. Trimming cost V 0 bases and J 8 bases, with 7 bases left between them. Looked up from germline, CDR1 is SGHVS and CDR2 is FQNEAQ. The CDR3 loop spans 12 amino acids. The chain's CDR3 is CASSLAGREAFF. In DNA form, the CDR3 reads TGTGCCAGCAGCTTAGCGGGCCGGGAAGCTTTCTTT.

A few counts support this clonotype. V and J are TRBV7-9 and TRBJ2-2, with TRBD2 as a possible D gene (5 bases). Germline V gene lookup returns CDR1 SEHNR and CDR2 FQNEAQ (reference sequence). CDR3 length: 15 amino acids. Trimming took off 2 bases at V and 4 bases at J, with 11 bases between the two ends. The CDR3 DNA reads as TGTGCCAGCAGCTTACCGACTAAAAGCACCGGGGAGCTGTTTTTT. It codes for CASSLPTKSTGELFF.

A single count supports this clonotype. A junction end diverges from the germline sequence, so it may reflect a read error. This chain uses TRBV7-8 with TRBJ1-5; tentatively, D is TRBD1 (6 bases). The CDR3 runs 17 residues. CDR1 SGHVS and CDR2 FQNEAQ come from the germline V gene. CDR3 sequence: CAGSQGGGFSGNQPQHF. DNA of the CDR3: TGTGCCGGCAGTCAAGGAGGGGGTTTTAGTGGCAATCAGCCCCAGCATTTT.

There are many counts of this clonotype. The V gene is TRBV27, the J gene TRBJ2-5; TRBD2 matches at 13 bases. This CDR3 is 16 amino acids long. Germline CDR1 and CDR2: MNHEY and SMNVEV (reference sequence). The V gene end was trimmed by 6 bases and the J gene end by 4 bases; junction bases not matched to a gene: 8. The chain's CDR3 is CASSSTSGGAVETQYF. DNA of the CDR3: TGTGCCAGCAGCTCAACTAGCGGGGGGGCTGTAGAGACCCAGTACTTC.

This clonotype was counted ten times or more. This rearrangement joins TRBV7-9 to TRBJ1-1, with D possibly TRBD1 on 5 matching bases. This CDR3 is 11 amino acids long. V was cut by 6 bases and J by 8 bases, with 10 bases left in between. Germline V gene data show CDR1 as SEHNR and CDR2 as FQNEAQ (reference sequence). The CDR3 DNA reads TGTGCCAGCAGGGGGCGCGAGGAAGCTTTCTTT. Residues: CASRGREEAFF.

The chain carries TRBV7-8 and TRBJ2-2; D not certain. Germline V gene sequence: CDR1 SGHVS, CDR2 FQNEAQ. This CDR3 contains 14 residues. Deletions cut 1 base from V and 1 base from J, with 4 bases between. The CDR3 DNA is TGTGCCAGCAGCTTAGAGGGGAACACCGGGGAGCTGTTTTTT. This sequence encodes CASSLEGNTGELFF.

CDR3 in amino acids: CASSPGTASNQPQHF. CDR3 DNA sequence: TGTGCCAGCAGCCCCGGGACAGCTAGCAATCAGCCCCAGCATTTT. The chain recombines TRBV10-3 with TRBJ1-5, with 7 bases identical to TRBD1. Trimming at V came to 10 bases and at J to 0 bases, leaving 9 bases not matched to a gene. CDR1 ENHRY and CDR2 SYGVKD come from the germline V gene. The CDR3 length is 15 residues.

The chain is built from TRBV19 and TRBJ1-2; the match to TRBD1 covers 7 bases. The CDR3 runs 14 residues. With 5 bases clipped from V and 0 bases from J, the junction kept 3 bases outside the gene matches. CDR1 LNHDA and CDR2 SQIVND come from the germline V gene (reference sequence). Here the CDR3 DNA reads TGTGCCAGTAGTCCCGGGACAGCTAACTATGGCTACACCTTC. Its protein is CASSPGTANYGYTF.

This clonotype was detected a few times. J is TRBJ2-2 and V is TRBV20-1; tentatively, D is TRBD1 or TRBD2 (6 bases each). Looked up from germline, CDR1 is DFQATT and CDR2 is SNEGSKA (reference sequence). The length of the CDR3 is 16 residues. V shed 3 bases and J shed 6 bases, with 20 bases lying between them. CDR3 region: CSARYPPGAAAGELFF. CDR3 in DNA: TGCAGTGCTAGGTACCCACCGGGGGCAGCGGCCGGGGAGCTGTTTTTT.